This T cell receptor (beta chain) was recorded in a study of identical twins' blood T cells. Via MiXCR, TCRdb re-called the 5' RACE reads, giving one row per CDR3 protein. The sample contains roughly 380,000 distinct CDR3 sequences, more than 25% of which appear only once. This CDR3 is built from 15 residues. The V gene lost 0 bases and the J gene lost 0 bases, with 7 bases spanning the gap. Germline CDR1 SGDLS, CDR2 YYNGEE. This chain uses TRBV9 with TRBJ2-1; D is uncertain. Sequenced sample: PBMCs. This clonotype originated in a woman aged 18-49 years in good health. The DNA for the CDR3 is TGTGCCAGCAGCGTAGCCAGCGCCTCCTACAATGAGCAGTTCTTC. As protein: CASSVASASYNEQFF.